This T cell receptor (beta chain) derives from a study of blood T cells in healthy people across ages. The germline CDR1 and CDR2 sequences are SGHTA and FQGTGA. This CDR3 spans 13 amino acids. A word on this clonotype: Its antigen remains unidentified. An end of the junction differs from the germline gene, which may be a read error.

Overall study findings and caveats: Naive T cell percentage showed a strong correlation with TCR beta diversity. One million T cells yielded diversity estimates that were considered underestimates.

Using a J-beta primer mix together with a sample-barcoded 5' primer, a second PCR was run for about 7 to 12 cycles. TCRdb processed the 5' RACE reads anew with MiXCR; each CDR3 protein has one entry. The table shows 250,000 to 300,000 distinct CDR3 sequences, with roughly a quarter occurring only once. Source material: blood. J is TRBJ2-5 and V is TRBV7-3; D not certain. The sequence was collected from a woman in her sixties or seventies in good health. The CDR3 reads CARSSDYKETQYF. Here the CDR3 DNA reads TGTGCCCGCAGCTCAGATTATAAAGAGACCCAGTACTTC.